These T cell receptor beta chains were read from a single sample in a study of T cells in localized non-small cell lung cancer. Profiled with immunoSEQ multiplex PCR; TCRdb holds only in-frame clones, not every one. The profile shows some 30,000 clones, 91% of them singletons. This specimen was peripheral blood mononuclear cells, taken before any cancer treatment. The receptors shown here come from a female donor of 60 years or more with stage II lung adenocarcinoma. Each CDR3 is given with its conserved first and last residue. Fields, in order: CDR3 protein, CDR3 DNA, J gene, D gene, clone size, V gene. The D gene is left open where the match is weak. Clone sizes are given selectively: once, few, many, or a class where the clone is expanded.

CASIPPGRHPGELFF TGTGCCAGTATTCCCCCCGGGCGACACCCCGGGGAGCTGTTTTTT TRBJ2-2 - - TRBV19
CASTQRGVGSPLHF TGTGCCAGCACCCAGAGAGGGGTAGGCTCACCCCTCCACTTT TRBJ1-6 - - TRBV7-2
CAPSTGETNEKLFF TGTGCCCCAAGTACCGGGGAAACTAATGAAAAACTGTTTTTT TRBJ1-4 - few TRBV19
CASTWGTDSPLHF TGTGCCAGCACCTGGGGGACAGATTCACCCCTCCACTTT TRBJ1-6 TRBD1 - TRBV5-5
CASSLQDPEAFF TGTGCCAGCAGTTTACAGGATCCTGAAGCTTTCTTT TRBJ1-1 - - TRBV28
CASSLAVRLTYEQYF TGTGCCAGCAGCTTAGCTGTCCGCCTAACCTACGAGCAGTACTTC TRBJ2-7 - - TRBV7-2
CASSLMGDEQFF TGTGCCAGCAGCTTAATGGGGGATGAGCAGTTCTTC TRBJ2-1 - - TRBV7-3
CASSPWGQQASGANVLTF TGTGCCAGCAGCCCTTGGGGACAGCAAGCATCTGGGGCCAACGTCCTGACTTTC TRBJ2-6 TRBD1 - TRBV7-9
CASSEGLAGVFEQFF TGTGCCAGCAGCGAAGGACTAGCGGGAGTATTTGAGCAGTTCTTC TRBJ2-1 TRBD2 - TRBV6-4
CASSLLGGAVDTQYF TGCGCCAGCAGCTTGTTGGGCGGGGCGGTAGATACGCAGTATTTT TRBJ2-3 - - TRBV5-1
CASSPRLVQQNGYTF TGTGCCAGCAGTCCCCGTCTGGTCCAGCAAAATGGCTACACCTTC TRBJ1-2 - - TRBV28
CASSLERYYEQYF TGCGCCAGCAGCTTGGAGCGGTACTACGAGCAGTACTTC TRBJ2-7 - - TRBV5-1
CASSPYGGEAKNIQYF TGTGCCAGCAGTCCTTATGGGGGCGAAGCCAAAAACATTCAGTACTTC TRBJ2-4 - once TRBV27
CAISSMGVDGYTF TGTGCCATCAGTTCAATGGGAGTGGATGGCTACACCTTC TRBJ1-2 - - TRBV10-3
CASSFDRGPYNEQFF TGTGCCAGCAGCTTCGACAGGGGGCCCTACAATGAGCAGTTCTTC TRBJ2-1 TRBD1 - TRBV7-3
CASSQALQGWRSGANVLTF TGCGCCAGCAGCCAAGCACTACAGGGCTGGAGGTCTGGGGCCAACGTCCTGACTTTC TRBJ2-6 - - TRBV4-1
CAWSVRQGEKLFF TGTGCCTGGAGTGTACGACAGGGCGAAAAACTGTTTTTT TRBJ1-4 TRBD1 - TRBV30
CAISEGDRGIQPQHF TGTGCCATCAGTGAGGGGGACAGGGGCATCCAGCCCCAGCATTTT TRBJ1-5 TRBD1 - TRBV10-3
CASSLGTSGSADTQYF TGCGCCAGCAGCTTGGGCACTAGCGGGAGTGCGGATACGCAGTATTTT TRBJ2-3 TRBD2 - TRBV5-1
CASRAGDEQYF TGTGCCAGCAGGGCAGGGGACGAGCAGTACTTC TRBJ2-7 - - TRBV6-6
CASSPLGTGTYNEQFF TGTGCCAGCAGTCCACTCGGGACAGGGACCTACAATGAGCAGTTCTTC TRBJ2-1 TRBD1 - TRBV7-2
CASSVQGLVRGELFF TGTGCCAGCAGTGTTCAGGGACTAGTAAGGGGGGAGCTGTTTTTT TRBJ2-2 TRBD2 - TRBV2
CASSLGLGTEAFF TGTGCCAGCAGCTTAGGGTTGGGGACTGAAGCTTTCTTT TRBJ1-1 - - TRBV7-2
CASSPPLTGAYGYTF TGTGCCAGCTCACCCCCCCTAACAGGGGCCTATGGCTACACCTTC TRBJ1-2 TRBD1 - TRBV18
CASSSRGIETQYF TGCGCCAGCAGCTCCCGGGGCATTGAGACCCAGTACTTC TRBJ2-5 - - TRBV5-1
CASSMFGQSSYEQYF TGTGCCAGTAGTATGTTTGGACAGAGCTCCTACGAGCAGTACTTC TRBJ2-7 - once TRBV19
CASSSRDIGETQYF TGTGCCAGCAGCAGCCGGGACATAGGGGAGACCCAGTACTTC TRBJ2-5 - - TRBV5-4
CASSKKGSLDYGYTF TGTGCCAGCAGTAAGAAAGGCAGCCTTGACTATGGCTACACCTTC TRBJ1-2 - - TRBV25-1
CATSSPVVRGANVLTF TGTGCCACCAGCAGTCCCGTGGTTAGAGGGGCCAACGTCCTGACTTTC TRBJ2-6 - once TRBV15
CASSQRGVGTDTQYF TGTGCCAGCAGCCAGCGGGGGGTCGGCACAGATACGCAGTATTTT TRBJ2-3 TRBD2 - TRBV5-4
CASSSGQGFFTGELFF TGTGCCAGTAGTTCGGGTCAGGGCTTTTTCACCGGGGAGCTGTTTTTT TRBJ2-2 - - TRBV19